This TCR beta chain was obtained from a study of metastatic and nonmetastatic thyroid tumors. Study at large: Blood and tumor or nodule tissue repertoires from malignant and benign thyroid patients were compared.

Study observations and caveats: Versus benign nodules, malignant thyroid tumors reportedly had significantly higher TCR beta diversity, in blood and tumor.

Remarks on this clone: What it binds is unknown. Sequence at one end of the junction differs from germline and may be a read error.

MiXCR re-clonotyped the PCR reads for TCRdb. The sample lists some 21,000 clones, 15% to 18% occurring once. Germline values: CDR1 LNHDA, CDR2 SQIVND (reference sequence). CDR3 size: 14 residues. None of the patients had undergone any treatment ahead of thyroid surgery. The origin of this receptor is a female donor with papillary thyroid cancer or a benign thyroid nodule (not recorded which). Some clones in this sample may be carry-over from other donors' samples. The chain recombines TRBV19 with TRBJ2-1; D possibly corresponds to TRBD2 (6 bases). The sample taken for sequencing was blood. This CDR3 is CSSSIREPNNEQFF. CDR3 sequence (DNA): TGTTCCAGTAGTATCCGGGAGCCCAACAATGAGCAGTTCTTT.